The source of this T cell receptor (beta chain) is a study of shared clonotypes between healthy human individuals (dated by TCRdb to 2018 to 2021). The study in broad terms: Three men and a couple of women, aged 18 to 49 years, made up the cohort. Leukapheresis yielded between about 0.9 and 9.5 billion PBMCs per donor. For each donor, CD4 naive and CD4 memory were each run on three plates, CD8 naive on two plates, and CD8 memory on one plate. To estimate repertoire size and how much clonotypes are shared between individuals, the study performed deep sequencing of blood TCR repertoires from about 5 healthy adults. To increase sequencing depth and limit assay-specific biases, different laboratories used diverse techniques to prepare libraries and sequence TCR repertoires.

To note about this clone: No antigen is known for it. Base qualities are missing; no much larger clone stands one base away.

Trimming at the junction amounts to 4 bases on V and 6 bases on J, and the germline ends lie 12 bases apart. Per the germline V gene, SGHNT is the CDR1 and YENEEA is the CDR2. CDR3 length: 13 amino acids, cysteine to phenylalanine. The DNA shown is the 39-base CDR3, in frame from base 1. The donors were healthy, HIV-negative adults who had no recently reported acute infections or vaccinations. Only Caucasian adults living in Nashville, Tennessee, USA were represented among the donors. CD4+ T cells were enriched by magnetic negative selection, after which naive cells were positively selected on CD45RA and the negative fraction was taken as the memory subset. Blood was obtained by leukapheresis, after which PBMCs were separated by Ficoll-Histopaque density gradient centrifugation and cryopreserved in liquid nitrogen vapor phase. Analytical flow cytometry was used to check the purity and quantity of every magnetically sorted T cell population. Each sorted fraction had its genomic DNA isolated and then quantified by UV absorbance on a Nanodrop 2000c.

TCR CDR3 regions were amplified from genomic DNA by multiplex PCR using the deep immunoSEQ assay. Extracted genomic DNA from each cell subset was distributed evenly across all wells of several immunoSEQ 96-well plates, and each plate was treated as a replicate. For sorted subsets, around 200 ng genomic DNA, equal to tens of thousands of T cell genomes, was loaded into each replicate PCR. Purified libraries were measured with a Qubit 3.0 fluorometer, size-checked on a Bioanalyzer 2100, and measured again with the KAPA Library Quantification kit. A separate single-read 150-cycle Illumina NextSeq 550 flow cell was used to sequence each immunoSEQ 96-well plate. The paper's processing steps were these. The immunoSEQ output contained only junctional sequences without quality scores, so filtering could not match that applied to full-length reads. To assign V/J genes and CDR3, sequences were annotated using PyIR, a Python wrapper for IgBLAST v1.9, with IMGT germline references. Reads with weak V/J assignments (E-value above 1e-6), missing CDR3, stop codons, out-of-frame junctions, or ambiguous translated residues were removed. A V3J clonotype was defined by an identical inferred V gene, J gene, and CDR3 amino acid sequence. To compute the percentage overlap between repertoires, the number of shared unique clonotypes was divided by the size of the smaller repertoire. RTK rarefaction, the Chao1 estimator, and Recon v2.1 estimates of unobserved clonotypes were used to assess repertoire richness. OLGA was used to compute generation probabilities for all TCRbeta clonotypes that the gDNA method yielded from a handful of donors. Entries here come from immuneACCESS through TCRdb and include only in-frame sequences with V and J called. Some clones fail to appear in such tables; in the studies checked, an unresolved V gene covers under half of the shortfall, and the cause of the remainder is unknown. V, J and clone size reflect that table, while D and trimming were determined from the DNA. Here the sample has hundreds of thousands of clones; about 74% occur a single time. In total, the top ten clones hold under 2% of the sample.

The paper as a whole reports these results and caveats: Sampling was restricted to blood, and TCR repertoires in tissues likely differ from the TCR repertoires found in blood. Pairwise subsampling led to the expectation that sequencing depth would affect the degree of clonotype sharing among donors. Incomplete sequencing was indicated by rarefaction of sorted-subset datasets, despite the large sequencing depth. Sharing across several donors was observed for roughly 5% of naive CD4, about 3.2% of naive CD8, about 2.3% of memory CD4, and about 0.38% of memory CD8 clonotypes. Compared with non-shared clonotypes, clonotypes shared by all four sorted-subset donors had higher generation probabilities. Naive subsets generally had larger estimated clonotype richness than memory subsets. The small number of donors limited the genetic and exposure-history diversity represented.

The TCR comes from a woman under 40 in good health. The chain joins TRBV11-3 to TRBJ1-2, with the D gene call left open. The sample taken for sequencing was memory CD4+ T cells sorted from blood. Per the publication, the cell subset or site label means: CD45RA-negative fraction. The sequence in DNA is TGTGCCAGCAGCTCCGAAGGGCAGCATGGCTACACCTTC. Its protein is CASSSEGQHGYTF.